This TCR beta chain was observed in a study of response to subunit inactivated influenza vaccine. Whole-study findings and limits: The authors suggested that every seasonal influenza vaccination recruits few new T cells.

This clonotype was observed a few times. What it binds is not known. One entry per CDR3 protein, called by TCRdb with MiXCR from the RT-PCR reads. The sample comprises roughly 520,000 distinct CDR3 sequences, roughly 25% of which are singletons, and 1.5% to 2% rests with the top ten. The sample consisted of CD4+ T cells sorted from PBMCs, taken roughly 5 days after vaccination. This receptor was identified in a middle-aged man who received an inactivated influenza vaccine.

The CDR3 nucleotides read TGTGCCAGCAGTTTTCTCTCCCGGGGGCCGTTCGTAGAGCAGTTCTTC. This codes for CASSFLSRGPFVEQFF. The J gene is TRBJ2-1, the V gene TRBV28, with D perhaps being TRBD1 or TRBD2 (6 bases each). CDR3 length equals 16 residues. Trimming removed 3 bases at V and 10 bases at J, with 22 bases between. CDR1 and CDR2 (germline): MDHEN, SYDVKM. The variable domain in full, with the rest retrieved from reference TRBV28 and TRBJ2-1, is DVKVTQSSRYLVKRTGEKVFLECVQDMDHENMFWYRQDPGLGLRLIYFSYDVKMKEKGDIPEGYSVSREKKERFSLILESASTNQTSMYLCASSFLSRGPFVEQFFGPGTRLTVL.